This TCR beta chain was observed in a study of response to subunit inactivated influenza vaccine. Each CDR3 protein is one row after TCRdb ran MiXCR on the RT-PCR reads. Of some 640,000 distinct CDR3 sequences in the sample, approximately 15% were seen once. Study results and limitations: The authors suggested that few new T cells are recruited per seasonal influenza vaccination.

Comment on this clonotype: Its specificity is unknown.

Germline assignment: CDR1 LGHNA and CDR2 YSLEER. The CDR3 is 15 residues long. The junction had 6 bases not matched to a gene; V was cut back by 0 bases and J by 6 bases. The chain recombines TRBV4-3 with TRBJ1-2; 8 bases align to TRBD1. This TCR derives from a middle-aged man who received an inactivated influenza vaccine. The sample here was PBMCs from blood, taken approximately 15 days before vaccination. As DNA, the CDR3 is TGCGCCAGCAGCCAAGAAGATAGGGGACAGGATGGCTACACCTTC. This sequence encodes CASSQEDRGQDGYTF.